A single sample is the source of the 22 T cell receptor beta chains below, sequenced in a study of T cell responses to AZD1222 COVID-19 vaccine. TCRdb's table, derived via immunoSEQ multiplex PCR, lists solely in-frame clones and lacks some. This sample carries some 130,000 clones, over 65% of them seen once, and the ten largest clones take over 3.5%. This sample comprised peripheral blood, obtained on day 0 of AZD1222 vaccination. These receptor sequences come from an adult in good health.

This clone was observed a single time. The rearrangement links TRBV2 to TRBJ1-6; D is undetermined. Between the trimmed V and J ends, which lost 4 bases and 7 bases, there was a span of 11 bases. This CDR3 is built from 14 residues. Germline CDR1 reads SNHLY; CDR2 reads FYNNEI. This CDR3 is CASSGGLGNSPLHF. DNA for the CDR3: TGTGCCAGCAGTGGAGGGCTTGGGAATTCACCCCTCCACTTT. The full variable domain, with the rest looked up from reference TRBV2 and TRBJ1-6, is EPEVTQTPSHQVTQMGQEVILRCVPISNHLYFYWYRQILGQKVEFLVSFYNNEISEKSEIFDDQFSVERPDGSNFTLKIRSTKLEDSAMYFCASSGGLGNSPLHFGNGTRLTVT.

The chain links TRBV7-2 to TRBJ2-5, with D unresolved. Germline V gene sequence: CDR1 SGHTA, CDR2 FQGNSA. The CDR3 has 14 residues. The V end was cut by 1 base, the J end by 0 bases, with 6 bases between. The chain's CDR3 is CASSLDGNQETQYF. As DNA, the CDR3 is TGTGCCAGCAGCTTAGACGGAAACCAAGAGACCCAGTACTTC.

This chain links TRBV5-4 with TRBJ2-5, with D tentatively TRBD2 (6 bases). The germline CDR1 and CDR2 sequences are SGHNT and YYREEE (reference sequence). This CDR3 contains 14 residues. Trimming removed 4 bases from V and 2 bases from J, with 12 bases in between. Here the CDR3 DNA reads TGTGCCAGCAGCCCGGGACTTCTACAAGAGACCCAGTACTTC. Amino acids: CASSPGLLQETQYF.

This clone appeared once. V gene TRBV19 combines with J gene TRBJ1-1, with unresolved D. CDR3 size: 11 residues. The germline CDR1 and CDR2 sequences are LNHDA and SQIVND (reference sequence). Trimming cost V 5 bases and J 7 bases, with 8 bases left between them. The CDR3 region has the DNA TGTGCCAGTAGTCAGAAAATTGAAGCTTTCTTT. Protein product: CASSQKIEAFF. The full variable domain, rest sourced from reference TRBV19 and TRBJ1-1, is DGGITQSPKYLFRKEGQNVTLSCEQNLNHDAMYWYRQDPGQGLRLIYYSQIVNDFQKGDIAEGYSVSREKKESFPLTVTSAQKNPTAFYLCASSQKIEAFFGQGTRLTVV.

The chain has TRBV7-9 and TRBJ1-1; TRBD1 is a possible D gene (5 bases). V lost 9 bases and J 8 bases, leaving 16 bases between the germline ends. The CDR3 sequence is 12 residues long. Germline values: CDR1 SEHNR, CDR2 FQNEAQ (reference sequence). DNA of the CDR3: TGTGCCAGTGTCCTAATCAGACAGGAAGCTTTCTTT. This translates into CASVLIRQEAFF. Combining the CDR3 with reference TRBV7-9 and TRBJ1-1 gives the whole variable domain DTGVSQNPRHKITKRGQNVTFRCDPISEHNRLYWYRQTLGQGPEFLTYFQNEAQLEKSRLLSDRFSAERPKGSFSTLEIQRTEQGDSAMYLCASVLIRQEAFFGQGTRLTVV.

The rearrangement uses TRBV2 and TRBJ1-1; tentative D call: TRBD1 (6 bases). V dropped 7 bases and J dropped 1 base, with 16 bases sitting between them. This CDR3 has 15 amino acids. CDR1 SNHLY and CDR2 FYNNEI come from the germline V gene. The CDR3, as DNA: TGTGCCAGCAACCCGGGACAAGTCTCGAACACTGAAGCTTTCTTT. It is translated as CASNPGQVSNTEAFF.

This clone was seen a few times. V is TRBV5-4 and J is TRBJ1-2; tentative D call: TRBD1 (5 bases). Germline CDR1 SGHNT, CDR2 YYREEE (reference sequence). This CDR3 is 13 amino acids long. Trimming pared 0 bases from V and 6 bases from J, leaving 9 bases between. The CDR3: CASSLGQSDGYTF. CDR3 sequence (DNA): TGTGCCAGCAGCTTGGGACAGTCCGATGGCTACACCTTC.

The CDR3 DNA reads TGTGCCAGCAGCTTACCAACAGGGGGCGCACTCACCGGGGAGCTGTTTTTT. Translating it yields CASSLPTGGALTGELFF. V gene TRBV5-4 combines with J gene TRBJ2-2; TRBD1 agrees at 9 bases. V gave up 2 bases and J gave up 4 bases; unmatched junction bases: 9. Germline values: CDR1 SGHNT, CDR2 YYREEE (reference sequence). The CDR3 length is 17 residues.

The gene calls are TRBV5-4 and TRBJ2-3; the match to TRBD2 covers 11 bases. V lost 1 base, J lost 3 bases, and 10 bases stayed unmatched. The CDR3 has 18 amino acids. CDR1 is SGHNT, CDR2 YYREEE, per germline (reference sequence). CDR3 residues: CASSLYGSGGAGTDTQYF. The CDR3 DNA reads TGTGCCAGCAGCTTGTACGGTAGCGGGGGGGCTGGGACAGATACGCAGTATTTT.

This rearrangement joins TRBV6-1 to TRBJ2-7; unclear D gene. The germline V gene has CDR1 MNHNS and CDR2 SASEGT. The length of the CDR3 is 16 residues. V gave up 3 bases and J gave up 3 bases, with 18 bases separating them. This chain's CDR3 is CASSEAQTFSLYEQYF. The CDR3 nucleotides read TGTGCCAGCAGTGAGGCACAGACCTTCTCTCTCTACGAGCAGTACTTC.

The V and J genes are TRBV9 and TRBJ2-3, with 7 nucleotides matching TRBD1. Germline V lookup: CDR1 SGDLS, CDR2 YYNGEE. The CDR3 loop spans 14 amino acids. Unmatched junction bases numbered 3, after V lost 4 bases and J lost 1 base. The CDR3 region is CASSTDRGTDTQYF. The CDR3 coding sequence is TGTGCCAGCAGCACTGACAGGGGCACAGATACGCAGTATTTT.

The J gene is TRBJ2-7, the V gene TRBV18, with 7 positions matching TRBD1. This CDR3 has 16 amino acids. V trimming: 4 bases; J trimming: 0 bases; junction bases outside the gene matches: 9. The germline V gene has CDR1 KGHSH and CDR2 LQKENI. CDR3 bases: TGTGCCAGCTCACGCTCTCTAGGGGGCAACTCCTACGAGCAGTACTTC. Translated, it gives CASSRSLGGNSYEQYF.

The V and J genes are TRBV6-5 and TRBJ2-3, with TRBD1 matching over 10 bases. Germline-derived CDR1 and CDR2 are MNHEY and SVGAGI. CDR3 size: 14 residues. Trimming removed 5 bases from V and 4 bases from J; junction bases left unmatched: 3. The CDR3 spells CASSRDRGPDTQYF. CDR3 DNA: TGTGCCAGCAGTCGGGACAGGGGTCCAGATACGCAGTATTTT.

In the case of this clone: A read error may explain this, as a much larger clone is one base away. CDR3 region: CASSQDTYEQYF. As DNA, the CDR3 is TGTGCCAGCAGCCAAGACACCTACGAGCAGTACTTC. V is TRBV14 and J is TRBJ2-5; unclear D gene. The J call may be in error: the DNA end matches TRBJ2-7 better. This CDR3 contains 12 residues. The germline V gene has CDR1 SGHDN and CDR2 FVKESK.

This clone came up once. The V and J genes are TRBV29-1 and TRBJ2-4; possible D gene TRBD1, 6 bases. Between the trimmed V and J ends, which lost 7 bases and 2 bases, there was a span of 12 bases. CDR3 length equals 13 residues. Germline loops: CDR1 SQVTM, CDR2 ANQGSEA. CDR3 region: CSAAQGSKNIQYF. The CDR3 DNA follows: TGCAGCGCTGCCCAGGGGTCCAAAAACATTCAGTACTTC.

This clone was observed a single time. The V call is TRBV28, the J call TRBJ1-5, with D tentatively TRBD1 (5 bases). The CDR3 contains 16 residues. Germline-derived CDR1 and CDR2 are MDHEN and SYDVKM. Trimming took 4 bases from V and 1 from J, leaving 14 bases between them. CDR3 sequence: CASSSTGAFSNQPQHF. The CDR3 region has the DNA TGTGCCAGCAGTTCTACAGGAGCCTTCAGCAATCAGCCCCAGCATTTT. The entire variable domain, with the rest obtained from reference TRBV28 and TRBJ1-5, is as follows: DVKVTQSSRYLVKRTGEKVFLECVQDMDHENMFWYRQDPGLGLRLIYFSYDVKMKEKGDIPEGYSVSREKKERFSLILESASTNQTSMYLCASSSTGAFSNQPQHFGDGTRLSIL.

Here the CDR3 DNA reads TGTGCCAGCAGCCCAGGACTCGCTCGCTACGAGCAGTACTTC. Its protein product is CASSPGLARYEQYF. The V call is TRBV7-9, the J call TRBJ2-7; a possible D gene is TRBD2 (5 bases). V was trimmed by 5 bases and J by 3 bases, leaving 14 bases between them. Germline values: CDR1 SEHNR, CDR2 FQNEAQ (reference sequence). The CDR3 has 14 residues. The complete variable domain, with remaining parts taken from reference TRBV7-9 and TRBJ2-7, reads DTGVSQNPRHKITKRGQNVTFRCDPISEHNRLYWYRQTLGQGPEFLTYFQNEAQLEKSRLLSDRFSAERPKGSFSTLEIQRTEQGDSAMYLCASSPGLARYEQYFGPGTRLTVT.

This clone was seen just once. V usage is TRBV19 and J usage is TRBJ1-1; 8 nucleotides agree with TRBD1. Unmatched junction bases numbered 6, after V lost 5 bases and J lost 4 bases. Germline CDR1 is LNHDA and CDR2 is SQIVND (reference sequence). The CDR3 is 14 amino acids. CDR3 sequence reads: CASSPRQGSTEAFF. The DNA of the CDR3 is TGTGCCAGTAGTCCCCGACAGGGGAGCACTGAAGCTTTCTTT. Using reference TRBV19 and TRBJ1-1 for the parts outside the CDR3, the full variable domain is DGGITQSPKYLFRKEGQNVTLSCEQNLNHDAMYWYRQDPGQGLRLIYYSQIVNDFQKGDIAEGYSVSREKKESFPLTVTSAQKNPTAFYLCASSPRQGSTEAFFGQGTRLTVV.

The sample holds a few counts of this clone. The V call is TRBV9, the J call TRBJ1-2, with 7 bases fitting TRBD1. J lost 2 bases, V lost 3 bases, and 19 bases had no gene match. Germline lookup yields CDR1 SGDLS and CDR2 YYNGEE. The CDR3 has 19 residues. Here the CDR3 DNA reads TGTGCCAGCAGCGCCATACTACAGGGGAGAGGTAGGACGAACTATGGCTACACCTTC. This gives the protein CASSAILQGRGRTNYGYTF.

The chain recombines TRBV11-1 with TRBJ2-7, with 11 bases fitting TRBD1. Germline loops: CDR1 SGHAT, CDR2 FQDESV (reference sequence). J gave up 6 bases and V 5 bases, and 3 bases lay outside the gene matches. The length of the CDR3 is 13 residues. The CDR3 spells CASSPGQGGEQYF. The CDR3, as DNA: TGTGCCAGCAGCCCGGGACAGGGGGGCGAGCAGTACTTC.

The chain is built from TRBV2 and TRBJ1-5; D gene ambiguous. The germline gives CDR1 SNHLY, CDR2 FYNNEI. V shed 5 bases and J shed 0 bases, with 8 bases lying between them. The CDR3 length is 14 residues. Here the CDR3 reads CASSYSGSNQPQHF. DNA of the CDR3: TGTGCCAGCAGTTATTCGGGTAGCAATCAGCCCCAGCATTTT.

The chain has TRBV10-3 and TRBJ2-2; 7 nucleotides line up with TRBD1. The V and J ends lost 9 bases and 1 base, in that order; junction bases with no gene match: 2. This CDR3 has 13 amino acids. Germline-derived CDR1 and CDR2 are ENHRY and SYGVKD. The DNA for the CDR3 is TGTGCCATTGGGACAGTGAACACCGGGGAGCTGTTTTTT. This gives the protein CAIGTVNTGELFF.